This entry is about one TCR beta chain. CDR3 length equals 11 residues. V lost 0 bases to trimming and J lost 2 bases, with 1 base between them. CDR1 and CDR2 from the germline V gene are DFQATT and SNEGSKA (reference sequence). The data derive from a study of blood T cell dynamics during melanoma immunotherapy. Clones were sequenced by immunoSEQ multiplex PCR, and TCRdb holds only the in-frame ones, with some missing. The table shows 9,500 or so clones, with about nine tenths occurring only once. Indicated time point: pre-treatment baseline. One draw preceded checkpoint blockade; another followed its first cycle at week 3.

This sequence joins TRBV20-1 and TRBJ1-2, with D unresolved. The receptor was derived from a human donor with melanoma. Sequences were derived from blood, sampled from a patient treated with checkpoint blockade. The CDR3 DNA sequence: TGCAGTGCTAGAGAGAACTATGGCTACACCTTC. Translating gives CSARENYGYTF.